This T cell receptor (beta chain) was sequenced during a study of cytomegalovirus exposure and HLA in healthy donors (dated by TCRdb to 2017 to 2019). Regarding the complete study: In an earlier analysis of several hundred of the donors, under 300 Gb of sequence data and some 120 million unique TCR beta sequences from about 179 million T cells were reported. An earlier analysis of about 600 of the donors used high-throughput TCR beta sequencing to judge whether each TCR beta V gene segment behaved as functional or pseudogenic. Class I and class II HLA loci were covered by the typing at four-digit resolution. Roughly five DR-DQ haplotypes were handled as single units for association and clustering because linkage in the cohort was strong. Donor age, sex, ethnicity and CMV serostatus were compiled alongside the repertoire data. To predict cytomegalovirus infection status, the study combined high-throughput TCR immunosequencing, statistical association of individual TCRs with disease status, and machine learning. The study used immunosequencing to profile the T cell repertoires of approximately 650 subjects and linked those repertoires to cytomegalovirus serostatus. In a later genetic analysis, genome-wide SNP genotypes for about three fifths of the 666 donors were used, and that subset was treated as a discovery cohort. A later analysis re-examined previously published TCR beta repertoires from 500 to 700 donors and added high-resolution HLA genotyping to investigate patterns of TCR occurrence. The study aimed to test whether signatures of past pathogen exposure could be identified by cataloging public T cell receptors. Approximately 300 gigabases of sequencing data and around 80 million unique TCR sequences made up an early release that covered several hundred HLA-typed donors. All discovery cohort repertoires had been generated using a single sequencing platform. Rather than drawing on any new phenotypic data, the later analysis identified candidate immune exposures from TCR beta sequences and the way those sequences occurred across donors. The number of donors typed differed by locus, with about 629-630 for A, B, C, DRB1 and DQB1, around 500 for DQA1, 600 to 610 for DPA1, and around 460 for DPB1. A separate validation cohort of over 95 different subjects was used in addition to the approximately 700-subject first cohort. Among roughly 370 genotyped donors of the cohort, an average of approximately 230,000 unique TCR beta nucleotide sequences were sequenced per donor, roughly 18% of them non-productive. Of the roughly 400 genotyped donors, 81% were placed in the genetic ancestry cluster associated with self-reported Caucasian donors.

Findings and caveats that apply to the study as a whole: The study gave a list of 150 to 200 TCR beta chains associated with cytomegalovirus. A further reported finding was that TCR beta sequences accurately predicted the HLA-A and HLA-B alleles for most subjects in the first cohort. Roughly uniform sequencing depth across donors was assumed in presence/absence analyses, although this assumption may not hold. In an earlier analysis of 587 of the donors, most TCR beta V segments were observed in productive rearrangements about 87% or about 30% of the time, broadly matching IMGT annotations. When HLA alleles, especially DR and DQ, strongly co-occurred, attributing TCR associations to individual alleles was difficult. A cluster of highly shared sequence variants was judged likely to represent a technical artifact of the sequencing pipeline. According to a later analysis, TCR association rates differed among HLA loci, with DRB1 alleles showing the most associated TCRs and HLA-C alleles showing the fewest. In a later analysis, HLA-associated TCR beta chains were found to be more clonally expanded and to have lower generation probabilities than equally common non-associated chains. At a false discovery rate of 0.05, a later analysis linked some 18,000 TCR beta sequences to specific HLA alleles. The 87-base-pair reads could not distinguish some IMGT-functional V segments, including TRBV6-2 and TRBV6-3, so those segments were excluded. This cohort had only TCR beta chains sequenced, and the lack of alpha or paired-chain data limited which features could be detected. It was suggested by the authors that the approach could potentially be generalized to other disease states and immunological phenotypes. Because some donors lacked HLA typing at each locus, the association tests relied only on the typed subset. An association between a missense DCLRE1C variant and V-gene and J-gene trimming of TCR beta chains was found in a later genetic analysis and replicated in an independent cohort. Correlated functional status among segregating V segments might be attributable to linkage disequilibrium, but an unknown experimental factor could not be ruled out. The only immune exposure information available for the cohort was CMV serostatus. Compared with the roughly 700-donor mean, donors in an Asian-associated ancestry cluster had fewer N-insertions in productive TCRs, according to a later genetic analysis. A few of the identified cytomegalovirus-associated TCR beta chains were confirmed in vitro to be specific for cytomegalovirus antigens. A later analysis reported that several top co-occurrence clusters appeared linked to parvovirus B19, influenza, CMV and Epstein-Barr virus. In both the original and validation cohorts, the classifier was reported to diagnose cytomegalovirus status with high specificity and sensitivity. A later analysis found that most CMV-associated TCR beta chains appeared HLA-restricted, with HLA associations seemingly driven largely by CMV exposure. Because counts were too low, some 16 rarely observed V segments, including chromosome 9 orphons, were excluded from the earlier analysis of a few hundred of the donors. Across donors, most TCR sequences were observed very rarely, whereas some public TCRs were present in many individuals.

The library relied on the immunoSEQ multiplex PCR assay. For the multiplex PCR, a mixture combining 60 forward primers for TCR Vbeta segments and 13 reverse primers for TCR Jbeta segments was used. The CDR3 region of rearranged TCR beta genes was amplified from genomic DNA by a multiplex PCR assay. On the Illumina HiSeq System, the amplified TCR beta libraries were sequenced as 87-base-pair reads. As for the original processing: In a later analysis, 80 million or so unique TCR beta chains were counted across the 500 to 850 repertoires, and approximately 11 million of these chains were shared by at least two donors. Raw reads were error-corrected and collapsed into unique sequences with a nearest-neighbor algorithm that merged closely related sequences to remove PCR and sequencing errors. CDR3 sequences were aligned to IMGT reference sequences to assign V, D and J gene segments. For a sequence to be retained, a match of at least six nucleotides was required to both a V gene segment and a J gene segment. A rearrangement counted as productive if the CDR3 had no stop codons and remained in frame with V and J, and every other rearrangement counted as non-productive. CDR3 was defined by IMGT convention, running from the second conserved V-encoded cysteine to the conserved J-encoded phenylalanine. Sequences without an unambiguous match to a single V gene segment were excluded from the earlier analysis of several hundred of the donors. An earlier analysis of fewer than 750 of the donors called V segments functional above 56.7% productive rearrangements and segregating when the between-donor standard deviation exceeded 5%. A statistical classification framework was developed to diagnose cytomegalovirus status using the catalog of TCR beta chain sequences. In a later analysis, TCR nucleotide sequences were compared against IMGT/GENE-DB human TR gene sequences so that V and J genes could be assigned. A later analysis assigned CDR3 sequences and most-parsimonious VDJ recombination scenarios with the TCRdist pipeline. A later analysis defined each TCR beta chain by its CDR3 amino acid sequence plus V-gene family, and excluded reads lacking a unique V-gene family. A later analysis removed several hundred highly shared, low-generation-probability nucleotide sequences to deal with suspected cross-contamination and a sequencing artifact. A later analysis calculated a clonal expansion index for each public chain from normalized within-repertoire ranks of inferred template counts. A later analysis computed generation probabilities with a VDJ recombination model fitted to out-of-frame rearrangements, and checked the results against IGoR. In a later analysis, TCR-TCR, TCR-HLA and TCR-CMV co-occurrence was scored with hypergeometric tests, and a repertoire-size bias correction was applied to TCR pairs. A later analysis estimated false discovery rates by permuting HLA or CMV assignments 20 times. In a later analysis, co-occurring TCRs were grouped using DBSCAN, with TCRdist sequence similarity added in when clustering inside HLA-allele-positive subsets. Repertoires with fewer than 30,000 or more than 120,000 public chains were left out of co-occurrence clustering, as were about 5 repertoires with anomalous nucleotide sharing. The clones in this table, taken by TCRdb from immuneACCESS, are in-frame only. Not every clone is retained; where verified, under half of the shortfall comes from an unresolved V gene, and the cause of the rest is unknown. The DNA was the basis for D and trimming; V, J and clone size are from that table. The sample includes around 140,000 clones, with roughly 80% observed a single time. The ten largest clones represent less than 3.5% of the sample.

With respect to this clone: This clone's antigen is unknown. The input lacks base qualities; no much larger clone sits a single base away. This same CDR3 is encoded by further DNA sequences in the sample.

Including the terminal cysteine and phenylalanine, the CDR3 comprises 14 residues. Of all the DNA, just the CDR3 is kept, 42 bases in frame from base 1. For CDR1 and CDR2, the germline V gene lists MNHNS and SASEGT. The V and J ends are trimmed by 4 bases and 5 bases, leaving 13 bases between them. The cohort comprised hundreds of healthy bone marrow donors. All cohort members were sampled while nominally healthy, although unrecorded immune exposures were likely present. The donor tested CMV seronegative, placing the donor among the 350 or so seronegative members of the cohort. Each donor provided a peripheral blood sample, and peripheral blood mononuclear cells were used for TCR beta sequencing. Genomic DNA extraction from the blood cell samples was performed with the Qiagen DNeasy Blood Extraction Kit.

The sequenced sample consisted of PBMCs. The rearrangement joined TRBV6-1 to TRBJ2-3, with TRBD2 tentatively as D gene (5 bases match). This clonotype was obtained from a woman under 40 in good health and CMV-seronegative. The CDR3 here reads CASSGSLARDTQYF. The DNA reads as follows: TGTGCCAGCAGTGGATCTCTAGCCCGAGATACGCAGTATTTT.